This TCR beta chain was identified in a study of patients and donors after allogeneic stem cell transplantation. MiXCR, run by TCRdb on the RT-PCR reads, gives a single entry per CDR3 protein. Of about a million distinct CDR3 sequences in the sample, more than 15% were seen once. Trimming pared 3 bases from V and 4 bases from J, leaving 11 bases between. The CDR3 is made up of 14 amino acids. Germline CDR1 reads MNHEY; CDR2 reads SMNVEV (reference sequence). Sequencing input: blood, either unsorted or a sorted T cell fraction (not recorded which). The TCR comes from a human donor who was either an allogeneic HSCT recipient or a stem cell or donor lymphocyte infusion donor (not recorded which). It is not recorded whose cells these are; they may come from a transplant donor. The V gene is TRBV27, the J gene TRBJ2-3; D unresolved. The CDR3 spells CASSFYTESDTQYF. The CDR3 DNA follows: TGTGCCAGCAGTTTTTATACGGAATCAGATACGCAGTATTTT.